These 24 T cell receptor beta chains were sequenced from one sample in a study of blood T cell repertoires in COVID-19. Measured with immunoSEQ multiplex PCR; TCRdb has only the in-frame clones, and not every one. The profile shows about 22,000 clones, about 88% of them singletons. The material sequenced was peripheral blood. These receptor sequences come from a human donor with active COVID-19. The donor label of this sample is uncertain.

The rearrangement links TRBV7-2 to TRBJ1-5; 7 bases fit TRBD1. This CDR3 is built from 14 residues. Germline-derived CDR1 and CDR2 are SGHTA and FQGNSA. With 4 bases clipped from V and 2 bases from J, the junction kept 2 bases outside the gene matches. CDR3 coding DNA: TGTGCCAGCAGCTCTGACAGGGGCAATCAGCCCCAGCATTTT. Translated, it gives CASSSDRGNQPQHF.

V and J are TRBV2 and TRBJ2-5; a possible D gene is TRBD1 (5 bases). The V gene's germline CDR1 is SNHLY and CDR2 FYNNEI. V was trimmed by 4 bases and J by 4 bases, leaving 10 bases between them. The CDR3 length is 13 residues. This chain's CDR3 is CASSVLGVETQYF. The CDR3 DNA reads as TGTGCCAGCAGTGTTTTAGGGGTAGAGACCCAGTACTTC. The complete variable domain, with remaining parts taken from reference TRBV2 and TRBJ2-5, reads EPEVTQTPSHQVTQMGQEVILRCVPISNHLYFYWYRQILGQKVEFLVSFYNNEISEKSEIFDDQFSVERPDGSNFTLKIRSTKLEDSAMYFCASSVLGVETQYFGPGTRLLVL.

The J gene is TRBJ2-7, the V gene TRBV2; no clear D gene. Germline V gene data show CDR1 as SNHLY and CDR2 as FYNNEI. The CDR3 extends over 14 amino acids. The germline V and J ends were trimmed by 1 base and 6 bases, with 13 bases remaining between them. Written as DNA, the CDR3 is TGTGCCAGCAGTGAAGAGCTACCCACGGGCGAGCAGTACTTC. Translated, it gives CASSEELPTGEQYF.

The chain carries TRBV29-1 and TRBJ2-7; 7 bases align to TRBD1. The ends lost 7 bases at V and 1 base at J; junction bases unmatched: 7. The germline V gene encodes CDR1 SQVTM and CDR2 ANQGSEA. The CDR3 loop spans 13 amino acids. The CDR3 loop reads CSAIRDSSYEQYF. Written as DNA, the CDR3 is TGCAGCGCGATAAGGGACAGTTCCTACGAGCAGTACTTC.

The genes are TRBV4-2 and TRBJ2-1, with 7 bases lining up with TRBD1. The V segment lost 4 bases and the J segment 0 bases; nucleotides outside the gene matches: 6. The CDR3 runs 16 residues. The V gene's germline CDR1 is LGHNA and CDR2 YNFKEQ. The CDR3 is CASSRPGQLSYNEQFF. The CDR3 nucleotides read TGTGCCAGCAGCCGACCGGGACAGCTCTCCTACAATGAGCAGTTCTTC.

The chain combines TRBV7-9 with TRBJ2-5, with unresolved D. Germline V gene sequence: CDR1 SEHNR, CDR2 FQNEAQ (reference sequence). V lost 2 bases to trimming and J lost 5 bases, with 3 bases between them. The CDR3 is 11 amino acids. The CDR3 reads CASSLYETQYF. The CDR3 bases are TGTGCCAGCAGCTTATATGAGACCCAGTACTTC.

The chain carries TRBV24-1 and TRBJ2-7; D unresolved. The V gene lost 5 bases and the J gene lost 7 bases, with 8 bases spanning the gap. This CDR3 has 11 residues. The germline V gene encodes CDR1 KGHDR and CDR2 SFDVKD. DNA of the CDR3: TGTGCCACCAGTGCTCACTTGGAGCAGTACTTC. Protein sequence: CATSAHLEQYF.

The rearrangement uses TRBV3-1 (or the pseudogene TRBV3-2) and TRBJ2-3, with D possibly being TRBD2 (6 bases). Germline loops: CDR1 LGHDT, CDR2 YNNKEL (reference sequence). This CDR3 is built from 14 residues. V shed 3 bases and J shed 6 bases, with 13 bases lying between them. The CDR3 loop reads CASSQDLAPDTQYF. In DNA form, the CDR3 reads TGTGCCAGCAGCCAGGATCTAGCGCCGGATACGCAGTATTTT.

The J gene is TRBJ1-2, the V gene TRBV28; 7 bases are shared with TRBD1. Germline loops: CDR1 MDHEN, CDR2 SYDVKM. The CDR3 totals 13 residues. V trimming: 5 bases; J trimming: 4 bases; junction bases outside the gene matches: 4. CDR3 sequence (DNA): TGTGCCAGCAGTCCCCGGGACAGCTATGGCTACACCTTC. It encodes CASSPRDSYGYTF.

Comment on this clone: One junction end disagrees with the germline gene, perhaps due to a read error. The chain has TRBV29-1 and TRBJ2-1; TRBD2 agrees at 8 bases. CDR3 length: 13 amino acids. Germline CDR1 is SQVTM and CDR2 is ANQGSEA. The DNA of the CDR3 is TGCAGCATTGACAGTAGCGGGAACAATGAGCAGTTCTTC. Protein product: CSIDSSGNNEQFF.

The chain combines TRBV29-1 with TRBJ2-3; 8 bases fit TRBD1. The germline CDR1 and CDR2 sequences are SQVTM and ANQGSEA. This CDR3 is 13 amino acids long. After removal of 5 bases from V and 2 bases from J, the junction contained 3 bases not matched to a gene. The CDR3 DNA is TGCAGCGTTTCCAGGGGGCTCACAGATACGCAGTATTTT. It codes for CSVSRGLTDTQYF.

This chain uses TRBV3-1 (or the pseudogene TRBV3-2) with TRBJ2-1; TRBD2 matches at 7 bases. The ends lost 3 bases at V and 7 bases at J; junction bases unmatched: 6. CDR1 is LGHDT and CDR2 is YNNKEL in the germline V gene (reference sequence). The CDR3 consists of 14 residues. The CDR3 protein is CASSHGGRANEQFF. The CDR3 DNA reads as TGTGCCAGCAGCCACGGGGGGAGGGCGAATGAGCAGTTCTTC.

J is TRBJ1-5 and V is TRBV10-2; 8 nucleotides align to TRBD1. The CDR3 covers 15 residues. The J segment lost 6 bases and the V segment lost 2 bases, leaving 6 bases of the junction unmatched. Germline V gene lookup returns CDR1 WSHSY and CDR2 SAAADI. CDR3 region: CASSETGQGRQPQHF. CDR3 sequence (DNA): TGCGCCAGCAGTGAGACTGGACAGGGCCGTCAGCCCCAGCATTTT.

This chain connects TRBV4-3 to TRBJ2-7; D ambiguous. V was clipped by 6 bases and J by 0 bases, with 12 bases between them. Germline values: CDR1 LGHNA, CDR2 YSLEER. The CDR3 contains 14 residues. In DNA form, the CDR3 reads TGCGCCAGCAGTAATCAGGCCTACTCCTACGAGCAGTACTTC. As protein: CASSNQAYSYEQYF.

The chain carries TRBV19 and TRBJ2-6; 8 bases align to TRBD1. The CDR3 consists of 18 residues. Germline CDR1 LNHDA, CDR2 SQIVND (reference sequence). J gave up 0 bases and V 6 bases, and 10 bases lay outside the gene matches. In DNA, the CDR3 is TGTGCCAGTAGCCTCATGATAACAGGGGGCTCTGGGGCCAACGTCCTGACTTTC. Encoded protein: CASSLMITGGSGANVLTF. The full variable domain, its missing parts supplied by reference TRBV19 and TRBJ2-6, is DGGITQSPKYLFRKEGQNVTLSCEQNLNHDAMYWYRQDPGQGLRLIYYSQIVNDFQKGDIAEGYSVSREKKESFPLTVTSAQKNPTAFYLCASSLMITGGSGANVLTFGAGSRLTVL.

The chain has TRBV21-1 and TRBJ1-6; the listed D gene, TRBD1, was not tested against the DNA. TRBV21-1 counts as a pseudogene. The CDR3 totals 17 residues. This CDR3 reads CASSKVRDRGGDSPLHF. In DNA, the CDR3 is TGTGCCAGCAGCAAAGTTCGGGACAGAGGAGGAGATTCACCCCTCCACTTT.

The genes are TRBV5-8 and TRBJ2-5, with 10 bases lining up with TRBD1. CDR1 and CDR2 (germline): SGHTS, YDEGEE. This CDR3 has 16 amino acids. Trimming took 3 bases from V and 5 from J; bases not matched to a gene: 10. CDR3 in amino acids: CASSSGQGGIRETQYF. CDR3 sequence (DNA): TGTGCCAGCAGCTCTGGACAGGGGGGTATACGCGAGACCCAGTACTTC.

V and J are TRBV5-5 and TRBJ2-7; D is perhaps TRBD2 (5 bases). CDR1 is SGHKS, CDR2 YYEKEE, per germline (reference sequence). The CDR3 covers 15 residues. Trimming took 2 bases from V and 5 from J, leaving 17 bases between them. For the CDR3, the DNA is TGTGCCAGCAGCTTTCCAAGCACCTCCGGGGACGAGCAGTACTTC. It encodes CASSFPSTSGDEQYF. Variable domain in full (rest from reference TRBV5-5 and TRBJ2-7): DAGVTQSPTHLIKTRGQQVTLRCSPISGHKSVSWYQQVLGQGPQFIFQYYEKEERGRGNFPDRFSARQFPNYSSELNVNALLLGDSALYLCASSFPSTSGDEQYFGPGTRLTVT.

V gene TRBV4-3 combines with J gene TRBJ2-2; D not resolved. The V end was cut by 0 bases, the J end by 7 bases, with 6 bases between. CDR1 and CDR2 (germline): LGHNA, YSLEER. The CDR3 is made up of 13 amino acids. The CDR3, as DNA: TGCGCCAGCAGCCAAGATCGGAGCGGGGAGCTGTTTTTT. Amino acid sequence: CASSQDRSGELFF.

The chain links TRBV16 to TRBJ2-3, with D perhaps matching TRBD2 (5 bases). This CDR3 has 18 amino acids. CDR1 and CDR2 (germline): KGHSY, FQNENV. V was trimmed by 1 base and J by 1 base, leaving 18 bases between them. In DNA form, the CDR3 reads TGTGCCAGCAGCCAATTTGGCGGAGGCAGGCGAGGCACAGATACGCAGTATTTT. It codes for CASSQFGGGRRGTDTQYF. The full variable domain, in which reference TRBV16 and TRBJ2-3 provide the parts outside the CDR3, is GEEVAQTPKHLVRGEGQKAKLYCAPIKGHSYVFWYQQVLKNEFKFLISFQNENVFDETGMPKERFSAKCLPNSPCSLEIQATKLEDSAVYFCASSQFGGGRRGTDTQYFGPGTRLTVL.

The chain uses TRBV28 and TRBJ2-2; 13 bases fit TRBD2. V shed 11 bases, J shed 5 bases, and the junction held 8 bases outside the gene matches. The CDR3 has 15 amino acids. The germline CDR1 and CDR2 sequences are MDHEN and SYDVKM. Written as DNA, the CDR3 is TGTGCCGGGGGACTAGCGGGATCCCGGACCGGGGAGCTGTTTTTT. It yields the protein CAGGLAGSRTGELFF. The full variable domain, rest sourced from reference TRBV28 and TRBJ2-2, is DVKVTQSSRYLVKRTGEKVFLECVQDMDHENMFWYRQDPGLGLRLIYFSYDVKMKEKGDIPEGYSVSREKKERFSLILESASTNQTSMYLCAGGLAGSRTGELFFGEGSRLTVL.

CDR3 DNA sequence: TGTGCCAGCAGTTCCCCCCGAGGCAGTAGCACAGATACGCAGTATTTT. This translates into CASSSPRGSSTDTQYF. The genes are TRBV28 and TRBJ2-3; D is undetermined. V dropped 4 bases and J dropped 0 bases, with 14 bases sitting between them. CDR3 length equals 16 residues. CDR1 is MDHEN, CDR2 SYDVKM, per germline.

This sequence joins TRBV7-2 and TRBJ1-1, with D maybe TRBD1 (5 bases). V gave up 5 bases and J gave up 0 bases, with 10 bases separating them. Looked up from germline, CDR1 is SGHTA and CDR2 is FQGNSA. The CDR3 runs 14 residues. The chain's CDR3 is CASSADSLNTEAFF. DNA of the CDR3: TGTGCCAGCAGCGCAGACAGTCTGAACACTGAAGCTTTCTTT.

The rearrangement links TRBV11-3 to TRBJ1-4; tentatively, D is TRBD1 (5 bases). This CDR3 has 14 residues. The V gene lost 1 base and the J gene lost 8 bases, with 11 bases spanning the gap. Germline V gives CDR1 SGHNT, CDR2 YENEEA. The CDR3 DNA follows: TGTGCCAGCAGCTTAGCAGGGAAACCCGAAAAACTGTTTTTT. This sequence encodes CASSLAGKPEKLFF.